This T cell receptor (beta chain) emerged from a study of blood T cells in healthy people across ages. Donor samples were obtained from healthy Caucasian individuals from Russia, aged 6 to 90. Germline V gives CDR1 DFQATT, CDR2 SNEGSKA (reference sequence). The CDR3 loop spans 13 amino acids. For this clonotype: Antigen: not known.

For the second PCR, which ran for about 6 to 11 cycles, a sample-barcoded 5' primer and a J-beta primer mix were used. TCRdb redid the calling of the 5' RACE reads with MiXCR, one entry per CDR3 protein. The sample lists about 1.6 million distinct CDR3 sequences; about 35% were seen once. Points from the study as a whole: Estimated diversity, derived from one million T cells, was regarded as an underestimate. Age advanced and TCR beta diversity per million T cells fell, roughly linearly.

This clonotype was obtained from a woman between 25 and 40 years old in good health. The chain uses TRBV20-1 and TRBJ2-1, with D possibly being TRBD1 (6 bases). The closer fit of TRBJ2-7 to the DNA end suggests the J call may be wrong. Sequenced input: blood. This chain's CDR3 is CSAGLGHYCEQYF. The CDR3 nucleotides read TGCAGTGCTGGCCTGGGACACTACTGCGAGCAGTACTTC.